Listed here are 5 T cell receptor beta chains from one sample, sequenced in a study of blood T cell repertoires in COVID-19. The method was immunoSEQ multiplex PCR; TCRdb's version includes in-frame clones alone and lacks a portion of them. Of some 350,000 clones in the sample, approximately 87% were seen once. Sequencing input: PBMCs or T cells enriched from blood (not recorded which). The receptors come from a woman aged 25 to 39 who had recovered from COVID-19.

CDR3 region: CAWSQQGAGEQYF. The CDR3 DNA reads as TGTGCCTGGAGTCAACAGGGGGCGGGAGAGCAGTACTTC. The rearrangement joins TRBV30 to TRBJ2-7; 9 positions match TRBD1. CDR1 is GTSNPN, CDR2 SVGIG, per germline (reference sequence). This CDR3 is built from 13 residues. After removal of 2 bases from V and 7 bases from J, the junction contained 6 bases not matched to a gene.

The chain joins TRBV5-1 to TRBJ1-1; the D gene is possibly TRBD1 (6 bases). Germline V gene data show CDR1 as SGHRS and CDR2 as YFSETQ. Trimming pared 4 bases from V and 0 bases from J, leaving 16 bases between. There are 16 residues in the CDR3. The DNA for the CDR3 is TGCGCCAGCAGCCCCAAGGGACAAACGCTGAACACTGAAGCTTTCTTT. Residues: CASSPKGQTLNTEAFF.

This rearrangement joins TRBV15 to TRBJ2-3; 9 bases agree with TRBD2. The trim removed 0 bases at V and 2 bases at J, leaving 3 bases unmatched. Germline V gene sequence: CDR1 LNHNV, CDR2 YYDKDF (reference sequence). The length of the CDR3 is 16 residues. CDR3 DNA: TGTGCCACCAGCAGAGAAAAGCGGGGGGTCACAGATACGCAGTATTTT. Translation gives CATSREKRGVTDTQYF.

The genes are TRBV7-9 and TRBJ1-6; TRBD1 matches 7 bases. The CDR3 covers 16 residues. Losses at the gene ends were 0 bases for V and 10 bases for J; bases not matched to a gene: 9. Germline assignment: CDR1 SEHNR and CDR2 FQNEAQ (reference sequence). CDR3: CASSLASRGLGSPLHF. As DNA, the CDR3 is TGTGCCAGCAGCTTAGCGTCAAGGGGGCTAGGGTCACCCCTCCACTTT.

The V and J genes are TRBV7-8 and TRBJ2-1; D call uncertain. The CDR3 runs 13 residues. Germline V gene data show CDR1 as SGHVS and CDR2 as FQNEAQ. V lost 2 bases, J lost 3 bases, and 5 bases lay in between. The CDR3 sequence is CASSLYNYNEQFF. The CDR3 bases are TGTGCCAGCAGCTTATACAACTACAATGAGCAGTTCTTC. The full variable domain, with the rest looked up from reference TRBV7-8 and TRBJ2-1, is GAGVSQSPRYKVAKRGQDVALRCDPISGHVSLFWYQQALGQGPEFLTYFQNEAQLDKSGLPSDRFFAERPEGSVSTLKIQRTQQEDSAVYLCASSLYNYNEQFFGPGTRLTVL.